Listed below are T cell receptor beta chains from one sample, sequenced in a study of shared clonotypes between healthy human individuals. Clones were read by immunoSEQ multiplex PCR, and TCRdb kept only the in-frame ones, dropping some. The sample includes around 1,100,000 clones, around three quarters seen only once; the top ten take approximately 0.9%. The sequenced sample was memory CD4+ T cells from PBMCs. The receptors stem from a man in his late teens or twenties in good health. Some clones in this sample may be carry-over from other donors' samples. Both conserved end residues are part of each CDR3. D genes are given only for firm matches. Some rows mark clone size as missing; the rest say once, few, many or name a class of expanded clone.

TRBV5-1	-	-	TRBJ1-2	CASSPGTAGDYTF	TGCGCCAGCAGCCCCGGGACGGCGGGGGACTACACCTTC
TRBV28	-	-	TRBJ1-3	CASSPRWGAAGNTIYF	TGTGCCAGCAGTCCCCGTTGGGGGGCGGCTGGAAACACCATATATTTT
TRBV7-9	many	TRBD1	TRBJ1-1	CASSLETGGNTEAFF	TGTGCCAGCAGCTTAGAGACAGGGGGTAACACTGAAGCTTTCTTT
TRBV7-9	once	-	TRBJ2-4	CASSPKLRVANIQYF	TGTGCCAGCAGCCCGAAACTTAGAGTGGCAAACATTCAGTACTTC
TRBV5-1	once	TRBD1	TRBJ1-2	CASSLTVTGERGYTF	TGCGCCAGCAGCTTGACAGTGACAGGGGAACGCGGCTACACCTTC
TRBV5-8	-	-	TRBJ2-3	CASSLGLGVDTQYF	TGTGCCAGCAGCTTGGGCCTGGGTGTAGATACGCAGTATTTT
TRBV27	once	-	TRBJ1-4	CASSYRRDEKLFF	TGTGCCAGCAGTTATCGGCGGGATGAAAAACTGTTTTTT
TRBV6-1	-	TRBD1	TRBJ1-5	CASRWGQDSNQPQHF	TGTGCCAGCAGGTGGGGACAGGATAGCAATCAGCCCCAGCATTTT
TRBV7-9	-	-	TRBJ1-4	CASRTSVNRDNEKLFF	TGTGCCAGCAGGACATCCGTAAACAGGGATAATGAAAAACTGTTTTTT
TRBV5-1	-	TRBD2	TRBJ2-1	CASSVGGLADYNEQFF	TGCGCCAGCAGTGTCGGCGGCCTAGCGGACTACAATGAGCAGTTCTTC
TRBV19	-	-	TRBJ1-1	CASSPGGNTEAFF	TGTGCCAGTAGTCCAGGAGGGAACACTGAAGCTTTCTTT
TRBV5-1	once	TRBD1	TRBJ2-7	CASSPGGQYEQYF	TGCGCCAGCAGCCCAGGGGGCCAGTACGAGCAGTACTTC
TRBV28	-	TRBD1	TRBJ2-7	CASSSPGTGWGAYEQYF	TGTGCCAGCAGTTCCCCGGGGACAGGTTGGGGCGCCTACGAGCAGTACTTC
TRBV11-2	-	-	TRBJ1-1	CASSLALGNTEAFF	TGTGCCAGCAGCTTAGCTCTCGGGAACACTGAAGCTTTCTTT
TRBV11-2	-	TRBD2	TRBJ2-3	CASSFSGTVDTQYF	TGTGCCAGCAGCTTTAGCGGGACGGTGGATACGCAGTATTTT
TRBV5-1	once	-	TRBJ1-1	CASSLGAANTEAFF	TGCGCCAGCAGCTTGGGGGCAGCAAACACTGAAGCTTTCTTT
TRBV6-5	-	-	TRBJ2-6	CASSPARAGANVLTF	TGTGCCAGCAGCCCCGCGAGGGCTGGGGCCAACGTCCTGACTTTC
TRBV28	-	-	TRBJ1-4	CASSLLGPSREKLFF	TGTGCCAGCAGTTTACTGGGACCTAGCCGGGAAAAACTGTTTTTT
TRBV28	-	-	TRBJ1-5	CASSPQGRGGIRNQPQHF	TGTGCCAGCAGTCCCCAAGGTAGAGGCGGGATCCGCAATCAGCCCCAGCATTTT
TRBV6-1	-	-	TRBJ2-4	CASSEPNIQYF	TGTGCCAGCAGTGAGCCAAACATTCAGTACTTC
TRBV10-3	-	TRBD2	TRBJ2-1	CAIRATSGSNEQFF	TGTGCCATCAGGGCGACTAGCGGGAGCAATGAGCAGTTCTTC
TRBV4-3	-	-	TRBJ2-6	CASSPELSLGANVLTF	TGCGCCAGCAGCCCTGAGCTCAGTCTCGGGGCCAACGTCCTGACTTTC
TRBV25-1	-	-	TRBJ2-1	CASSDTGRVGDEQFF	TGTGCCAGCAGCGATACAGGGAGGGTGGGTGATGAGCAGTTCTTC
TRBV29-1	few	-	TRBJ1-1	CSAHQPSLLPNTEAFF	TGCAGCGCACATCAACCCAGTCTACTTCCGAACACTGAAGCTTTCTTT
TRBV29-1	many	TRBD1	TRBJ1-1	CSVLTGGTEAFF	TGCAGCGTTCTTACAGGGGGAACTGAAGCTTTCTTT
TRBV5-6	-	-	TRBJ2-4	CASSLAGGGNIQYF	TGTGCCAGCAGCTTGGCAGGAGGGGGAAACATTCAGTACTTC
TRBV5-1	few	-	TRBJ1-1	CASSLGVGRENTEAFF	TGCGCCAGCAGCTTGGGGGTGGGCAGGGAGAACACTGAAGCTTTCTTT
TRBV18	-	TRBD1	TRBJ1-5	CASSPLRGDQPQHF	TGTGCCAGCTCACCCCTCAGGGGGGATCAGCCCCAGCATTTT
TRBV28	once	-	TRBJ2-5	CASSFKGETQYF	TGTGCCAGCAGTTTTAAGGGAGAGACCCAGTACTTC
TRBV28	-	TRBD2	TRBJ2-3	CASSPPRTSGRAGLADTQYF	TGTGCCAGCAGTCCCCCGAGGACTAGCGGGAGGGCCGGTTTAGCAGATACGCAGTATTTT
TRBV27	-	-	TRBJ2-2	CASSLKATTTYTGELFF	TGTGCCAGCAGTTTAAAGGCGACTACTACGTACACCGGGGAGCTGTTTTTT
TRBV5-1	-	TRBD2	TRBJ2-1	CASSPPGTRWGEQFF	TGCGCCAGCAGCCCCCCCGGGACTAGGTGGGGTGAGCAGTTCTTC
TRBV19	-	-	TRBJ2-6	CASSFNSGANVLTF	TGTGCCAGTAGCTTTAACTCTGGGGCCAACGTCCTGACTTTC
TRBV6-5	-	TRBD2	TRBJ2-7	CASSHTSGGTYEQYF	TGTGCCAGCAGCCACACTAGCGGAGGAACCTACGAGCAGTACTTC
TRBV28	once	-	TRBJ2-2	CASGGWNTGELFF	TGTGCCAGCGGGGGCTGGAACACCGGGGAGCTGTTTTTT
TRBV11-2	-	TRBD2	TRBJ2-1	CASSSPRSGGHEQFF	TGTGCCAGCAGCTCCCCTCGTTCGGGAGGGCATGAGCAGTTCTTC
TRBV18	-	-	TRBJ1-2	CASSPIDYGYTF	TGTGCCAGCTCACCGATTGACTATGGCTACACCTTC
TRBV25-1	-	-	TRBJ2-3	CASGQAKDTQYF	TGTGCCAGCGGGCAGGCCAAGGATACGCAGTATTTT
TRBV28	-	-	TRBJ2-1	CASSFRGRLNEQFF	TGTGCCAGCAGTTTTAGAGGGCGGCTCAATGAGCAGTTCTTC
TRBV18	-	-	TRBJ1-2	CASSYGPANYGYTF	TGTGCCAGCTCGTATGGGCCAGCCAACTATGGCTACACCTTC
TRBV5-1	few	-	TRBJ1-1	CASRSSGEKAFF	TGCGCCAGCAGATCCAGTGGGGAGAAAGCTTTCTTT